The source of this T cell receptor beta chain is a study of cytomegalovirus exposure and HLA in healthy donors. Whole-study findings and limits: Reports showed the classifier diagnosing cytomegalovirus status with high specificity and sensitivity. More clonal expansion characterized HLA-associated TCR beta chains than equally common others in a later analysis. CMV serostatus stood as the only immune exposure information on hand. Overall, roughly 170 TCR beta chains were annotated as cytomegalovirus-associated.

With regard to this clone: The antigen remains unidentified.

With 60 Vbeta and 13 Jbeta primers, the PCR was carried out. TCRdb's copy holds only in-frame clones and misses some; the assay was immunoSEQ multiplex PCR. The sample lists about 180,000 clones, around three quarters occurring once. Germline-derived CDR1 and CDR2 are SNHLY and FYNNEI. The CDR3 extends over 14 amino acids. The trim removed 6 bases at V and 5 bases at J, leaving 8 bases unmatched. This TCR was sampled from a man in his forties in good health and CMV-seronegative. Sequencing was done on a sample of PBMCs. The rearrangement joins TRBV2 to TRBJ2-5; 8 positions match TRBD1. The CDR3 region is CASREGQVLETQYF. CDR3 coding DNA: TGTGCCAGCAGGGAGGGACAGGTTCTGGAGACCCAGTACTTC. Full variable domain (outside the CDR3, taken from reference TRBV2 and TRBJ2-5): EPEVTQTPSHQVTQMGQEVILRCVPISNHLYFYWYRQILGQKVEFLVSFYNNEISEKSEIFDDQFSVERPDGSNFTLKIRSTKLEDSAMYFCASREGQVLETQYFGPGTRLLVL.